These 20 T cell receptor beta chains share one sample of origin, sequenced in a study of blood T cells in healthy people across ages. The second PCR ran roughly 6 to 11 cycles with a sample-barcoded 5' primer and J-beta primers. TCRdb independently ran MiXCR on the 5' RACE reads; one entry per CDR3 protein. The sample comprises 920,000 or so distinct CDR3 sequences, 35% to 50% of which are singletons, and around 18% rests with the top ten. Sequenced input: blood. The receptors were gathered from a woman aged 60-70 years in good health.

Only a few counts were recorded for this clonotype. This chain connects TRBV15 to TRBJ2-5; 8 positions match TRBD1. Trimming cost V 0 bases and J 2 bases; bases outside gene matches: 2. Germline CDR1 and CDR2: LNHNV and YYDKDF (reference sequence). The CDR3 is made up of 15 amino acids. In nucleotides, the CDR3 is TGTGCCACCAGCAGAGATAGGGACAGGCAAGAGACCCAGTACTTC. Its protein is CATSRDRDRQETQYF.

The V call is TRBV3-1, the J call TRBJ2-6; D may be TRBD1 or TRBD2 (5 bases each). The CDR3 is 15 residues long. Germline V CDR1 and CDR2: LGHDT, YNNKEL (reference sequence). Between the trimmed V and J ends, which lost 3 bases and 5 bases, there was a span of 11 bases. The CDR3 DNA follows: TGTGCCAGCAGCCAGGACGGGGCTTGGGCCAACGTCCTGACTTTC. This encodes CASSQDGAWANVLTF.

The chain uses TRBV7-9 and TRBJ2-7; 12 nucleotides align to TRBD2. Per germline, CDR1 SEHNR and CDR2 FQNEAQ (reference sequence). With 5 bases clipped from V and 0 bases from J, the junction kept 5 bases outside the gene matches. The CDR3 runs 16 residues. In DNA form, the CDR3 reads TGTGCCAGCAGCACAGGGACTAGCGGGCGCTCCTACGAGCAGTACTTC. As protein: CASSTGTSGRSYEQYF.

This rearrangement joins TRBV6-6 to TRBJ2-3; TRBD1 is a possible D gene (6 bases). The germline CDR1 and CDR2 sequences are MNHNY and SVGAGI (reference sequence). V was trimmed by 0 bases and J by 5 bases, leaving 9 bases between them. This CDR3 comprises 14 residues. Here the CDR3 DNA reads TGTGCCAGCAGTTACTCACCGACAGGAGATACGCAGTATTTT. This encodes CASSYSPTGDTQYF.

The count of this clonotype is one. J is TRBJ2-1 and V is TRBV29-1; D remains unclear. CDR1 SQVTM and CDR2 ANQGSEA come from the germline V gene. The length of the CDR3 is 11 residues. V was clipped by 3 bases and J by 5 bases, with 5 bases between them. This CDR3 is CSVEVNNEQFF. CDR3 coding DNA: TGCAGCGTTGAGGTCAACAATGAGCAGTTCTTC.

This clonotype was counted between two and nine times. This rearrangement joins TRBV7-9 to TRBJ2-5; D gene ambiguous. In germline, CDR1 is SEHNR, CDR2 FQNEAQ (reference sequence). The CDR3 is 15 amino acids. V was shortened by 1 base and J by 0 bases, with 9 bases between the two germline ends. As DNA, the CDR3 is TGTGCCAGCAGCTTAGTTCCCGGCTACCAAGAGACCCAGTACTTC. Residues: CASSLVPGYQETQYF.

The chain has TRBV29-1 and TRBJ2-4, with TRBD2 matching 7 bases. Germline V gene lookup returns CDR1 SQVTM and CDR2 ANQGSEA. The CDR3 extends over 12 amino acids. CDR3 sequence reads: CRWTRLSNIQYF. In DNA, the CDR3 is TGCAGGTGGACTAGGTTGTCAAACATTCAGTACTTC.

This clonotype was detected only a few times. This sequence joins TRBV5-6 and TRBJ1-2; 9 nucleotides line up with TRBD1. Germline V gene data show CDR1 as SGHDT and CDR2 as YYEEEE. V lost 0 bases, J lost 1 base, and 1 base stayed unmatched. The CDR3 loop spans 15 amino acids. The CDR3 is CASSLDRGHNYGYTF. The CDR3 DNA reads as TGTGCCAGCAGCTTGGACAGGGGGCATAACTATGGCTACACCTTC.

The chain couples TRBV7-3 to TRBJ2-1, with unresolved D. The V end lost 5 bases, the J end lost 5 bases, and 13 bases lay between the germline ends. Germline assignment: CDR1 SGHTA and CDR2 FQGTGA. CDR3 size: 14 residues. As DNA, the CDR3 is TGTGCCAGCAGCCTGATGGGGTGGAACAATGAGCAGTTCTTC. It translates to CASSLMGWNNEQFF.

The chain employs TRBV6-2 or TRBV6-3 and TRBJ1-1; the match to TRBD1 covers 11 bases. The CDR3 covers 19 residues. Germline V gene data show CDR1 as MNHEY and CDR2 as SVGEGT. V trimming: 6 bases; J trimming: 4 bases; junction bases outside the gene matches: 19. The CDR3 DNA is TGTGCCAGCAGAACCGGGACAGGGGGTGGTATAAGCGGGAGCACTGAAGCTTTCTTT. Amino acids: CASRTGTGGGISGSTEAFF.

CDR3: CASSLAGSIGAQQYF. DNA of the CDR3: TGTGCCAGCAGTTTAGCGGGTTCCATAGGAGCCCAGCAGTACTTC. The chain carries TRBV12-3 or TRBV12-4 and TRBJ2-7; D is ambiguous. Between the trimmed V and J ends, which lost 0 bases and 8 bases, there was a span of 17 bases. The CDR3 runs to 15 residues.

This chain uses TRBV2 with TRBJ1-2; 9 positions match TRBD1. CDR3 length equals 14 residues. V was clipped by 4 bases and J by 6 bases; unmatched bases: 6. Germline V gene sequence: CDR1 SNHLY, CDR2 FYNNEI. CDR3 sequence reads: CASSGRTGDDGYTF. The CDR3 bases are TGTGCCAGCAGTGGCCGGACAGGGGATGATGGCTACACCTTC.

This clonotype appeared a few times. The chain links TRBV6-6 to TRBJ2-5; D remains unclear. The CDR3 sequence is 13 residues long. Looked up from germline, CDR1 is MNHNY and CDR2 is SVGAGI (reference sequence). Trimming removed 7 bases at V and 5 bases at J, with 14 bases between. The CDR3, as DNA: TGTGCCAGCATGCTGGACGTCGCGGAGACCCAGTACTTC. Its protein product is CASMLDVAETQYF.

The chain has TRBV7-9 and TRBJ2-7; the D gene is possibly TRBD1 (5 bases). The CDR3 sequence is 15 residues long. V shed 0 bases and J shed 3 bases, with 12 bases lying between them. CDR1 and CDR2 (germline): SEHNR, FQNEAQ (reference sequence). CDR3 sequence reads: CASSLAGRHLYEQYF. The CDR3 nucleotides are TGTGCCAGCAGCTTAGCGGGGCGACACCTCTACGAGCAGTACTTC.

CDR3 region: CASSYSELGNEQYF. The CDR3 nucleotides read TGTGCCAGCAGTTACTCGGAACTAGGTAACGAGCAGTACTTC. The V call is TRBV6-2 or TRBV6-3, the J call TRBJ2-4; the D gene is possibly TRBD2 (5 bases). The J call could be wrong; TRBJ2-7 is a better fit for the DNA end. The CDR3 length is 14 residues. Germline-derived CDR1 and CDR2 are MNHEY and SVGEGT.

To note about this clonotype: One junction end disagrees with the germline gene, perhaps due to a read error. The genes are TRBV3-1 and TRBJ2-1; no clear D gene. CDR3 length: 17 amino acids. Germline loops: CDR1 LGHDT, CDR2 YNNKEL (reference sequence). The CDR3 nucleotides read TGTACCAGCAGCCAAGAAACGGCCAGGAGCTCCTACAATGAGCAGTTCTTC. Its protein is CTSSQETARSSYNEQFF.

The chain recombines TRBV20-1 with TRBJ2-1; 12 nucleotides line up with TRBD2. CDR3 length: 18 amino acids. The germline CDR1 and CDR2 sequences are DFQATT and SNEGSKA (reference sequence). V lost 1 base to trimming and J lost 0 bases; unmatched junction nucleotides: 7. The CDR3 nucleotides read TGCAGTGCTAGAGGGTGGACTAGCGGGACCTCCTCCTACAATGAGCAGTTCTTC. Amino acid sequence: CSARGWTSGTSSYNEQFF.

This clonotype was counted only a few times. This chain joins TRBV27 and TRBJ1-1; D call uncertain. The CDR3 spans 14 residues. V lost 6 bases to trimming and J lost 4 bases, with 15 bases between them. Germline CDR1 is MNHEY and CDR2 is SMNVEV (reference sequence). CDR3 in amino acids: CASSIGHSPTEAFF. The DNA of the CDR3 is TGTGCCAGCAGCATTGGTCATAGCCCCACTGAAGCTTTCTTT.

V usage is TRBV10-3 and J usage is TRBJ1-2; no definite D call. V shed 3 bases and J shed 8 bases, with 10 bases lying between them. Germline V gene data show CDR1 as ENHRY and CDR2 as SYGVKD. CDR3 length: 12 amino acids. CDR3 loop: CAISDPAGGYTF. In DNA form, the CDR3 reads TGTGCCATCAGTGACCCGGCCGGGGGCTACACCTTC.

This sequence joins TRBV12-3 or TRBV12-4 and TRBJ1-1; D unresolved. The V and J ends lost 5 bases and 2 bases respectively, with 9 bases between them. The CDR3 contains 13 residues. The CDR3 DNA reads TGTGCCAGCAGTACTCAGACAAACACTGAAGCTTTCTTT. Translated: CASSTQTNTEAFF.